This T cell receptor beta chain was sequenced during a study of blood T cell repertoires in COVID-19. Across the study: There were acute and convalescent COVID-19 samples, and they came from the United States, Italy and Spain.

Enrolled through a virtual design, the participants were between roughly 18 and 95 years of age and came from about two dozen US areas. Cohorts were determined from participant-reported clinical history. CDR1 MNHEY and CDR2 SVGAGI come from the germline V gene. V dropped 4 bases and J dropped 5; count of bases not matched to a gene: 4. This CDR3 is built from 14 residues. Assay used: immunoSEQ multiplex PCR; TCRdb lists only in-frame clones, some missing. The table records 200,000 to 250,000 clones, 86% of them present only once. This TCR came from a woman in her thirties or forties with acute COVID-19. Sequenced material: PBMCs or T cells enriched from blood (not recorded which). The J gene is TRBJ2-1, the V gene TRBV6-5; 8 bases align to TRBD2. The CDR3 reads CASSSTSGHNEQFF. The CDR3 DNA reads TGTGCCAGCAGTTCTACTAGCGGACACAATGAGCAGTTCTTC.